Sequencing of this T cell receptor (beta chain) was carried out in a study of high-grade serous ovarian cancer treatment subgroups. Tumor samples were obtained before definitive surgery or chemotherapy. Assay used: immunoSEQ multiplex PCR; TCRdb lists only in-frame clones, some missing. The repertoire holds 15,000 to 20,000 clones, with around 80% as singletons. There are 13 residues in the CDR3. Germline V CDR1 and CDR2: SGHVS, FNYEAQ. The ends were cut back, 5 bases at V and 4 bases at J, with 11 bases in the middle. The chain combines TRBV7-6 with TRBJ1-1; D ambiguous. The sequence came from a human donor with high-grade serous ovarian cancer. Sequenced sample: tumor tissue. This CDR3 reads CASSPRPGTEAFF. In DNA form, the CDR3 reads TGTGCCAGCAGCCCCAGACCCGGCACTGAAGCTTTCTTT.